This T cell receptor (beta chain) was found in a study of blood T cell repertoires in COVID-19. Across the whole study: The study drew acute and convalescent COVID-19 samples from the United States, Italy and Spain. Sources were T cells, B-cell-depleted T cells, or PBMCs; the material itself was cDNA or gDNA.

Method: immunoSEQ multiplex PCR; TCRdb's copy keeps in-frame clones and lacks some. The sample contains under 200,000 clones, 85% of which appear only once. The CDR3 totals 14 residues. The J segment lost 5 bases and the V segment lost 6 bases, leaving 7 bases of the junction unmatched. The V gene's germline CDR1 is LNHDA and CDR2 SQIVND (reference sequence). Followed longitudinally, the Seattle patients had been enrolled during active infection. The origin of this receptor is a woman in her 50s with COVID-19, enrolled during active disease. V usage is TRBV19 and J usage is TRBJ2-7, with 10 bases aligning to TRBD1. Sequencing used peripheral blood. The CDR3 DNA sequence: TGTGCCAGTAGCTCAGGGACAGGGGTCCACGAGCAGTACTTC. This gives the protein CASSSGTGVHEQYF.